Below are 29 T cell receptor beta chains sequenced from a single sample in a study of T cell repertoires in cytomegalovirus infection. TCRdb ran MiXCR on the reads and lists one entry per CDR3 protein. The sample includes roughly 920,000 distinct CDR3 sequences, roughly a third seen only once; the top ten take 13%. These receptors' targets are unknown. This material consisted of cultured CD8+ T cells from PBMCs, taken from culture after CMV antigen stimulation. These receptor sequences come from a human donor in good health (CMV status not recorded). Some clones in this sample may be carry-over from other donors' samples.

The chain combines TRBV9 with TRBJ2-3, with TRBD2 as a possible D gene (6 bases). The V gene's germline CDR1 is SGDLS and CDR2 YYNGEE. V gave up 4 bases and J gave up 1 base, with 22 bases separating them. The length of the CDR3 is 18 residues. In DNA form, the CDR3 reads TGTGCCAGCAGCTCTCTCCCGGAGGGCCCCACTCGCACAGATACGCAGTATTTT. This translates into CASSSLPEGPTRTDTQYF. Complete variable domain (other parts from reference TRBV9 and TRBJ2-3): DSGVTQTPKHLITATGQRVTLRCSPRSGDLSVYWYQQSLDQGLQFLIQYYNGEERAKGNILERFSAQQFPDLHSELNLSSLELGDSALYFCASSSLPEGPTRTDTQYFGPGTRLTVL.

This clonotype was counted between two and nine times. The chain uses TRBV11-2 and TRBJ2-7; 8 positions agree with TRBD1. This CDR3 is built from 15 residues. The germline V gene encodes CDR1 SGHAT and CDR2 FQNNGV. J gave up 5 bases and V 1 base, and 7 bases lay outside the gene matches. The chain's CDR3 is CASSLGDRGTDEQYV. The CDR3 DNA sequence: TGTGCCAGCAGCTTAGGCGACAGGGGAACGGACGAGCAGTACGTC.

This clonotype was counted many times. The CDR3 here is CASSSDRGSYGYTF. For the CDR3, the DNA is TGTGCCAGCAGCTCCGACAGGGGAAGCTATGGCTACACCTTC. The chain employs TRBV7-2 and TRBJ1-2; 8 bases align to TRBD1. The ends lost 4 bases at V and 4 bases at J; junction bases unmatched: 5. The CDR3 extends over 14 amino acids. From germline, CDR1 is SGHTA and CDR2 FQGNSA.

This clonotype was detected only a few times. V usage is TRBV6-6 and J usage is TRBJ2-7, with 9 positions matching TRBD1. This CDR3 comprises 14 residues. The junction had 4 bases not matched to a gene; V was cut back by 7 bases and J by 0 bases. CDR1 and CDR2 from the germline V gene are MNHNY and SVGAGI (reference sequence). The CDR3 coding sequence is TGTGCCAGCAAACCGGGACAGGGCTCCTACGAGCAGTACTTC. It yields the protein CASKPGQGSYEQYF.

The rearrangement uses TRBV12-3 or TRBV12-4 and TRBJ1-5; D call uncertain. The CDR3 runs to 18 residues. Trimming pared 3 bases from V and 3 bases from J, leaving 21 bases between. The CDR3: CASSFQEQPAVFNQPQHF. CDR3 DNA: TGTGCCAGCAGTTTCCAGGAACAGCCCGCAGTATTCAATCAGCCCCAGCATTTT.

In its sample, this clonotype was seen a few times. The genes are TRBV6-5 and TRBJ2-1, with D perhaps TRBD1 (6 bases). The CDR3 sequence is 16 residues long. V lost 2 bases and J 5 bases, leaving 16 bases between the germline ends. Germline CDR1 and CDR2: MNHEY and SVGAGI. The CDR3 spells CASSYDRDIGDNEQFF. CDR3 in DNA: TGTGCCAGCAGTTACGACCGGGACATAGGGGACAATGAGCAGTTCTTC.

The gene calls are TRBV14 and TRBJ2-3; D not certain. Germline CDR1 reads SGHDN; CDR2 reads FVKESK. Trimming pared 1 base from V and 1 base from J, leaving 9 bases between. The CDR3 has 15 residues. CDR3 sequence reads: CASSQGVAGTDTQYF. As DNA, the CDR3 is TGTGCCAGCAGCCAAGGAGTGGCCGGCACAGATACGCAGTATTTT.

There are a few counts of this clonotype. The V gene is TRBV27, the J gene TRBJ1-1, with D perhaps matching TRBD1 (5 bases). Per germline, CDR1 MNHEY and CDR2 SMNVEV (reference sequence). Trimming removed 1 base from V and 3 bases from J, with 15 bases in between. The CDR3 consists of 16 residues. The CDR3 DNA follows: TGTGCCAGCAGTTTATACTTCAGCCGACAGCACACTGAAGCTTTCTTT. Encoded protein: CASSLYFSRQHTEAFF.

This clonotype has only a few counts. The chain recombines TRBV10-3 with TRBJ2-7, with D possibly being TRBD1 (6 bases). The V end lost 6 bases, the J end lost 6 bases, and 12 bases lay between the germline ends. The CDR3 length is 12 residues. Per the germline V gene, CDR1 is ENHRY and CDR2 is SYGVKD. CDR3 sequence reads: CAIRQGFGEQYF. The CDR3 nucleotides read TGTGCCATCAGACAGGGCTTCGGCGAGCAGTACTTC.

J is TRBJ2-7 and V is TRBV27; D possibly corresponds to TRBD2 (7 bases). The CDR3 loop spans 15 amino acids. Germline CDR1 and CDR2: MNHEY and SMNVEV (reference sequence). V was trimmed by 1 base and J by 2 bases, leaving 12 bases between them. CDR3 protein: CASSLLAGAPYEQYV. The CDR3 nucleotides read TGTGCCAGCAGTTTATTGGCGGGGGCACCCTACGAGCAGTACGTC.

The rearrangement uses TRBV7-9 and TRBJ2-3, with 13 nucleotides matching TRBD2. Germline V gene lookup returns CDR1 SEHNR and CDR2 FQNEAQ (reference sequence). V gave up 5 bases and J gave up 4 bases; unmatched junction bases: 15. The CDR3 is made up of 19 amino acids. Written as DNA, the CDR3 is TGTGCCAGCAGCCCCCCAACTAGCGGGGGGGCCGACGCATCAGATACGCAGTATTTT. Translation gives CASSPPTSGGADASDTQYF.

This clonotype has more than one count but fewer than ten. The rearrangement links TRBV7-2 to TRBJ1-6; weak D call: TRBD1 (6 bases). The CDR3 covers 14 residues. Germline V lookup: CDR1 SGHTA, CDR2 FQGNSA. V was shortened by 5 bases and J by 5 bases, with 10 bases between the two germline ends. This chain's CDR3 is CASSIGQNNSPLHF. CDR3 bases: TGTGCCAGCAGCATAGGACAGAATAATTCACCCCTCCACTTT.

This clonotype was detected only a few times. The CDR3 loop is CASSPRAGFDNSPLHF. Written as DNA, the CDR3 is TGTGCCAGCAGTCCTCGGGCCGGATTCGATAATTCACCCCTCCACTTT. The chain carries TRBV28 and TRBJ1-6, with D uncertain. There are 16 residues in the CDR3. Trimming took off 5 bases at V and 5 bases at J, with 16 bases between the two ends. From germline, CDR1 is MDHEN and CDR2 SYDVKM. Full variable domain (missing parts from reference TRBV28 and TRBJ1-6): DVKVTQSSRYLVKRTGEKVFLECVQDMDHENMFWYRQDPGLGLRLIYFSYDVKMKEKGDIPEGYSVSREKKERFSLILESASTNQTSMYLCASSPRAGFDNSPLHFGNGTRLTVT.

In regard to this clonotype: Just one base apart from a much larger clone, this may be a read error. This chain's CDR3 is CASSLLAGLTDTKYF. CDR3 nucleotide sequence: TGTGCCAGCAGCTTACTCGCGGGTCTCACAGATACGAAGTATTTT. The chain is built from TRBV7-2 and TRBJ2-3; tentative D call: TRBD2 (5 bases). The CDR3 loop spans 15 amino acids. The germline gives CDR1 SGHTA, CDR2 FQGNSA.

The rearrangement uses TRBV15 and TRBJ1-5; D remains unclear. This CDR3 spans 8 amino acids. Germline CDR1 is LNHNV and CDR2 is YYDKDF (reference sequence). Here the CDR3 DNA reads TGTGTGAAGGGACCCCAGCATTTT. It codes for CVKGPQHF. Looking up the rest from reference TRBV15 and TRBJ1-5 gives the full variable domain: DAMVIQNPRYQVTQFGKPVTLSCSQTLNHNVMYWYQQKSSQAPKLLFHYYDKDFNNEADTPDNFQSRRPNTSFCFLDIRSPGLGDTAMYLCVKGPQHFGDGTRLSIL.

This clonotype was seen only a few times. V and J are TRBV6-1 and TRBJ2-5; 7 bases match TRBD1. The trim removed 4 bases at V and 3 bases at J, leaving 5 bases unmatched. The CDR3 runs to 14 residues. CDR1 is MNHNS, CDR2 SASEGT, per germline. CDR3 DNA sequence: TGTGCCAGCAGTGGTACCGGGACAGAAGAGACCCAGTACTTC. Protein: CASSGTGTEETQYF.

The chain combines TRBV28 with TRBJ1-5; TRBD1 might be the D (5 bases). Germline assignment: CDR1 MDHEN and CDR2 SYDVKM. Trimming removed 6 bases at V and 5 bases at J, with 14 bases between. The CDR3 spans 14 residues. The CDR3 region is CASSRQRDYQPQHF. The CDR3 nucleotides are TGTGCCAGCAGCCGCCAAAGGGACTATCAGCCCCAGCATTTT. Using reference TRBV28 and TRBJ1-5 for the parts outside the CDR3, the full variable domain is DVKVTQSSRYLVKRTGEKVFLECVQDMDHENMFWYRQDPGLGLRLIYFSYDVKMKEKGDIPEGYSVSREKKERFSLILESASTNQTSMYLCASSRQRDYQPQHFGDGTRLSIL.

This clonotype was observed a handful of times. The CDR3 region is CASSPGGLHNEQFF. DNA for the CDR3: TGTGCCAGCAGCCCAGGGGGACTACACAATGAGCAGTTCTTC. V and J are TRBV7-9 and TRBJ2-1, with D perhaps being TRBD1 or TRBD2 (7 bases each). V lost 5 bases and J lost 5, with 13 bases in between. CDR3 length equals 14 residues. Germline V CDR1 and CDR2: SEHNR, FQNEAQ (reference sequence).

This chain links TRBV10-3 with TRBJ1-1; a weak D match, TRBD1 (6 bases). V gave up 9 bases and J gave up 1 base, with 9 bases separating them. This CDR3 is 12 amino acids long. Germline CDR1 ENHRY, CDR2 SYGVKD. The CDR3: CAIRTENTEAFF. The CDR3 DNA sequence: TGTGCCATTCGGACAGAGAACACTGAAGCTTTCTTT.

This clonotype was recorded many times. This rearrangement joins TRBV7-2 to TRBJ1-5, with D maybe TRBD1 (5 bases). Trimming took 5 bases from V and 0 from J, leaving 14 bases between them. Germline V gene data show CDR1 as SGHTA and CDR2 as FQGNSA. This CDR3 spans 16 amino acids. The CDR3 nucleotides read TGTGCCAGCAGCCAGATCAACAGGAATAGCAATCAGCCCCAGCATTTT. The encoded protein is CASSQINRNSNQPQHF.

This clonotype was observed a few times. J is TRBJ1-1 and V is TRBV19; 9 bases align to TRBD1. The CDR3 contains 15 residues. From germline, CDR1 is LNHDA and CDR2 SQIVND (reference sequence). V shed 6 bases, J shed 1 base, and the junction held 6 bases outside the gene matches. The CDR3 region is CASRQQGARNTEAFF. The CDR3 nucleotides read TGTGCCAGTAGGCAACAGGGGGCGAGGAACACTGAAGCTTTCTTT.

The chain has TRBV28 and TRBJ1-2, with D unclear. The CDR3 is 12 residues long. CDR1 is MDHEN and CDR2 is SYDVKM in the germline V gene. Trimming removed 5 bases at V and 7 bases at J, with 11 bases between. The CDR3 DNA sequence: TGTGCCAGCAGTACGGGCTCCGGTGGCTACACCTTC. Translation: CASSTGSGGYTF.

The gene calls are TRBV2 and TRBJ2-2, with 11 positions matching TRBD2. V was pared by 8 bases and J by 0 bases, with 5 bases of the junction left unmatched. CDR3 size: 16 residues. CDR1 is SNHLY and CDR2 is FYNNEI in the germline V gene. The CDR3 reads CASHRLAGTNTGELFF. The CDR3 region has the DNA TGTGCCAGCCATAGACTAGCGGGGACGAACACCGGGGAGCTGTTTTTT. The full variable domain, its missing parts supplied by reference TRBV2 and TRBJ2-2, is EPEVTQTPSHQVTQMGQEVILRCVPISNHLYFYWYRQILGQKVEFLVSFYNNEISEKSEIFDDQFSVERPDGSNFTLKIRSTKLEDSAMYFCASHRLAGTNTGELFFGEGSRLTVL.

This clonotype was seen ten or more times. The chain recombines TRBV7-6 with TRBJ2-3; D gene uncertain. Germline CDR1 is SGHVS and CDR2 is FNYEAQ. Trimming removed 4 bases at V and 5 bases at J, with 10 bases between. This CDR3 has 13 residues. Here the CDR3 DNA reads TGTGCCAGCAGCTCTCGGCGCCTAGATACGCAGTATTTT. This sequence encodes CASSSRRLDTQYF.

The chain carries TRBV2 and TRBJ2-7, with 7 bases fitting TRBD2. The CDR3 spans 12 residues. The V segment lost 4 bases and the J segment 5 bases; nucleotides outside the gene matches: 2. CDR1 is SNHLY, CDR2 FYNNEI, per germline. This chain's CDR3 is CASSGGGNEQYV. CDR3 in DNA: TGTGCCAGCAGTGGGGGGGGTAACGAGCAGTACGTC.

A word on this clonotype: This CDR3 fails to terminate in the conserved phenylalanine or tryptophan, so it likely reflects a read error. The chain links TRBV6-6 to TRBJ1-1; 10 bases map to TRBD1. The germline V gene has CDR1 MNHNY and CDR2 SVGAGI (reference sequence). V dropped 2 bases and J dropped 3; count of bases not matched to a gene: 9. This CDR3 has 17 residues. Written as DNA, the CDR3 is TGTGCCAGCAGTTACCCGGGACAGGGGCGAATCCACACTGAAGCTTTCCTT. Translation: CASSYPGQGRIHTEAFL.

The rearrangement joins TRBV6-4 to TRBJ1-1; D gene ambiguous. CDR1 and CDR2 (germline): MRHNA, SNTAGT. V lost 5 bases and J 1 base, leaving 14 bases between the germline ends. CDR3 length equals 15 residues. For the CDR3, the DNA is TGTGCCAGCAGTCCCGACCTTTTGTGGAACACTGAAGCTTTCTTT. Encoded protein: CASSPDLLWNTEAFF.

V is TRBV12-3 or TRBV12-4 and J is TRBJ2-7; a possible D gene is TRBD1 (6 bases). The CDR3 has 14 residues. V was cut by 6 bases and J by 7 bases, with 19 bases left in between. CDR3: CASSSDLGAGEQYV. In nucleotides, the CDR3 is TGTGCCAGCAGCAGCGACCTGGGGGCAGGGGAGCAGTACGTC.

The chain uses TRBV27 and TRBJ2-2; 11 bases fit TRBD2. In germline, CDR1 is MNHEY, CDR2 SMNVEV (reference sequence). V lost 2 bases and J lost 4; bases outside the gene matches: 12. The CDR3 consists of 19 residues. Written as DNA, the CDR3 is TGTGCCAGCAGTTTAAGCCCTAGCGGGGGGTATTGGGGCACCGGGGAGCTGTTTTTT. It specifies CASSLSPSGGYWGTGELFF.